A selection of T cell receptor beta chains follows, all from one sample in a study of persistence of HIV-infected CD4 T cells. No antigen is known for these receptors. The assay was immunoSEQ multiplex PCR, and TCRdb's table has in-frame clones only and misses some. Here the sample spans under 25,000 clones, around 67% being singletons. The starting material was CD4+ T cells sorted from PBMCs after approximately 20-hour stimulation, obtained from a patient who received antiretroviral therapy. Receptor source: an adult man with HIV who was CMV-seropositive. CDR3s include the opening cysteine and the closing phenylalanine or tryptophan. D genes are given only for firm matches. Size is omitted from some rows. Given values are once, few, many or a class for expanded clones.

TRBD1	TRBV5-4	TRBJ1-2	.	TGTGCCAGCAGCTCTACAGGGGGTAACTATGGCTACACCTTC	CASSSTGGNYGYTF
TRBD2	TRBV6-5	TRBJ2-1	.	TGTGCCAGCAGCGTTGAAGCGGGGGACGAGCAGTTCTTC	CASSVEAGDEQFF
TRBD2	TRBV6-5	TRBJ2-7	.	TGTGCCAGCATGGGGGGGGATTGGGCCGAGCAGTACTTC	CASMGGDWAEQYF
.	TRBV5-1	TRBJ2-7	.	TGCGCCAGCAGCTTGGGGACAGTAGGCGAGCAGTACTTC	CASSLGTVGEQYF
TRBD1	TRBV5-4	TRBJ2-5	.	TGTGCCAGCAGCATCACACAGGGGGCCCAAGAGACCCAGTACTTC	CASSITQGAQETQYF
TRBD1	TRBV2	TRBJ1-6	.	TGTGCCAGCGGTACAGGGGGCTTAGATTCACCCCTCCACTTT	CASGTGGLDSPLHF
TRBD2	TRBV5-1	TRBJ2-3	.	TGCGCCAGCAGCTTGGCCGTACAGCGGGGGGTCACAGATACGCAGTATTTT	CASSLAVQRGVTDTQYF
TRBD2	TRBV30	TRBJ2-7	.	TGTGCCTGGAGTGATTCCCTCGCGGGGGGTTTCTACGAGCAGTACTTC	CAWSDSLAGGFYEQYF
TRBD1	TRBV5-1	TRBJ1-2	.	TGCGCCAGCAGCTTGGGACAGGGGGACTATGGCTACACCTTC	CASSLGQGDYGYTF
.	TRBV28	TRBJ2-7	few	TGTGCCAGCAGGATTACCGGGAGAATTGGCGAGCAGTACTTC	CASRITGRIGEQYF
TRBD1	TRBV27	TRBJ2-1	once	TGTGCCAGCAGTTTAACCCCAGGGGGCGCCTACAATGAGCAGTTCTTC	CASSLTPGGAYNEQFF
.	TRBV2	TRBJ2-7	.	TGTGCCAGCAGCGCCGAATCCTACGAGCAGTACTTC	CASSAESYEQYF
.	TRBV5-1	TRBJ2-7	.	TGCGCCAGCAGCTTGACAGGGGGAGGGAACTACGAGCAGTACTTC	CASSLTGGGNYEQYF
.	TRBV10-1	TRBJ2-2	once	TGCGCCAGCACTGGGGGGCCCGGGGAGCTGTTTTTT	CASTGGPGELFF
TRBD2	TRBV2	TRBJ2-3	.	TGTGCCATCCGGACTAGCCTCCGTACGCAGTATTTT	CAIRTSLRTQYF
.	TRBV12-2	TRBJ1-4	.	TGTGCAAGTCGCTCGAAGACAGAGGAGAATGAAAAACTGTTTTTT	CASRSKTEENEKLFF
TRBD1	TRBV6-5	TRBJ2-7	.	TGTGCCAGCAGTAAGGGGACAGAGTACGAGCAGTACTTC	CASSKGTEYEQYF
TRBD1	TRBV5-1	TRBJ1-1	.	TGCGCCAGCAGCTTGCGTAGTCTTGGACAGGGCACTGAAGCTTTCTTT	CASSLRSLGQGTEAFF
.	TRBV4-1	TRBJ2-7	.	TGCGCCAGCAGCTTAGACTCGGGAGAAATCTACGAGCAGTACTTC	CASSLDSGEIYEQYF
.	TRBV19	TRBJ1-1	.	TGTGCCAGTAGGCCTCACGGGGAGAACACTGAAGCTTTCTTT	CASRPHGENTEAFF
.	TRBV5-1	TRBJ1-3	.	TGCGCCAGCAGCTTGGACGGGCCCTCGTCTGGAAACACCATATATTTT	CASSLDGPSSGNTIYF
.	TRBV19	TRBJ1-5	once	TGTGCCAGTAGTATTGACGGGTTCAATCAGCCCCAGCATTTT	CASSIDGFNQPQHF